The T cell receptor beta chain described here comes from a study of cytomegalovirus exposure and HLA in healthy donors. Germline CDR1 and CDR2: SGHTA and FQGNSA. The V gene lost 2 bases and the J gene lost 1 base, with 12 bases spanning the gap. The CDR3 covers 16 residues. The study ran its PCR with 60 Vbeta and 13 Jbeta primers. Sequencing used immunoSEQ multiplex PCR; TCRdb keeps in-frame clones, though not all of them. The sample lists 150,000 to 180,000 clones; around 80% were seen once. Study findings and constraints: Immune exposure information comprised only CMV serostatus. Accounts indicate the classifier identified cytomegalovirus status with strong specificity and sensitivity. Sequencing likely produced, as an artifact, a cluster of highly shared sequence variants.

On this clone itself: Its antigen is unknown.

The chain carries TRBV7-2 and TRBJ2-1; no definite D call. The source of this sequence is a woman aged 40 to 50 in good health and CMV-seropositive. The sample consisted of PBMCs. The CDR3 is CASSLWNTGSYNEQFF. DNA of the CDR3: TGTGCCAGCAGCTTATGGAACACCGGGTCCTACAATGAGCAGTTCTTC. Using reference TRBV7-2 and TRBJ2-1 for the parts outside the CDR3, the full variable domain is GAGVSQSPSNKVTEKGKDVELRCDPISGHTALYWYRQSLGQGLEFLIYFQGNSAPDKSGLPSDRFSAERTGGSVSTLTIQRTQQEDSAVYLCASSLWNTGSYNEQFFGPGTRLTVL.